Listed here are 26 T cell receptor beta chains from one sample, sequenced in a study of beta chain features in type 1 diabetes. All of the isolated RNA was reverse transcribed, so expressed TCRB transcripts were sequenced. This table comes from immunoSEQ multiplex PCR, and its TCRdb copy is limited to in-frame clones, with some not included. The data contain around 250,000 clones, around a quarter of them seen just once; the ten biggest clones take up roughly 4%. The specimen sequenced was central memory CD4+ T cells from blood. The receptors originated from a man aged 25 to 40 in good health.

This clone was counted between two and nine times. V is TRBV13 and J is TRBJ2-1; no clear D gene. CDR3 size: 16 residues. Trimming left V 3 bases short and J 0 bases short, with 12 bases between. CDR1 and CDR2 (germline): PRHDT, FYEKMQ (reference sequence). Here the CDR3 reads CASSFDPVSSYNEQFF. In nucleotides, the CDR3 is TGTGCCAGCAGCTTCGACCCCGTTAGCTCCTACAATGAGCAGTTCTTC.

This chain links TRBV2 with TRBJ2-1; 7 positions agree with TRBD1. CDR1 and CDR2 (germline): SNHLY, FYNNEI. This CDR3 has 14 residues. V lost 5 bases and J lost 4; bases outside the gene matches: 5. The CDR3 DNA sequence: TGTGCCAGCAGTTCAAGGACAGGATACAATGAGCAGTTCTTC. Its translation is CASSSRTGYNEQFF.

This clone was recorded a few times. The rearrangement links TRBV29-1 to TRBJ2-1, with a weak D call TRBD2 (5 bases). V lost 4 bases to trimming and J lost 8 bases, with 21 bases between them. The CDR3 totals 15 residues. CDR1 is SQVTM and CDR2 is ANQGSEA in the germline V gene. CDR3 coding DNA: TGCAGCGTTGGGACTGAATTGCCGGGGTATTATGAGCAGTTCTTC. It translates to CSVGTELPGYYEQFF.

This clone was seen a handful of times. This chain joins TRBV14 and TRBJ1-3, with a tentative D call TRBD1 (5 bases). From germline, CDR1 is SGHDN and CDR2 FVKESK. The CDR3 length is 18 residues. Deletions cut 1 base from V and 0 bases from J, with 16 bases between. CDR3 DNA: TGTGCCAGCAGCCAAGGGAGTTTACGACAGTCCTCTGGAAACACCATATATTTT. The encoded protein is CASSQGSLRQSSGNTIYF.

The chain has TRBV25-1 and TRBJ1-1, with 7 bases aligning to TRBD1. The CDR3 has 17 amino acids. J was trimmed by 2 bases and V by 1 base; bases with no gene match: 10. Germline assignment: CDR1 MGHDK and CDR2 SYGVNS. CDR3 residues: CASSESHLGTANTEAFF. The CDR3 nucleotides are TGTGCCAGCAGTGAATCGCACCTTGGGACAGCAAACACTGAAGCTTTCTTT.

This clone came up a few times. The CDR3 DNA is TGTGCCAGTAGCGACAGTTCCCGGCGGCCCCAGCATTTT. Amino acids: CASSDSSRRPQHF. The chain employs TRBV19 and TRBJ1-5; D may be TRBD1 (5 bases). This CDR3 is built from 13 residues. V was trimmed by 6 bases and J by 9 bases, leaving 15 bases between them. Per germline, CDR1 LNHDA and CDR2 SQIVND (reference sequence). Together with reference TRBV19 and TRBJ1-5, the CDR3 gives the full variable domain: DGGITQSPKYLFRKEGQNVTLSCEQNLNHDAMYWYRQDPGQGLRLIYYSQIVNDFQKGDIAEGYSVSREKKESFPLTVTSAQKNPTAFYLCASSDSSRRPQHFGDGTRLSIL.

This clone has just one count. The chain is built from TRBV30 and TRBJ2-7; no clear D gene. Per the germline V gene, CDR1 is GTSNPN and CDR2 is SVGIG (reference sequence). Trimming cost V 3 bases and J 0 bases, with 15 bases left between them. The CDR3 length is 15 residues. CDR3 in DNA: TGTGCCTGGAGAGCGACCTCCGGCGGCTCCTACGAGCAGTACTTC. Residues: CAWRATSGGSYEQYF.

This clone has ten or more counts. The chain combines TRBV6-1 with TRBJ2-3; TRBD2 matches at 7 bases. The CDR3 spans 12 residues. Germline lookup yields CDR1 MNHNS and CDR2 SASEGT. Unmatched junction bases numbered 1, after V lost 5 bases and J lost 5 bases. Here the CDR3 DNA reads TGTGCCAGCAGTCCGGGAGGAGATACGCAGTATTTT. Its protein product is CASSPGGDTQYF.

This chain joins TRBV9 and TRBJ1-1, with 7 bases that match TRBD1. V shed 3 bases, J shed 4 bases, and the junction held 3 bases outside the gene matches. The CDR3 is made up of 13 amino acids. The V gene's germline CDR1 is SGDLS and CDR2 YYNGEE. In DNA form, the CDR3 reads TGTGCCAGCAGCGACCGACAGGGCACTGAAGCTTTCTTT. Protein sequence: CASSDRQGTEAFF. The full variable domain, its missing parts supplied by reference TRBV9 and TRBJ1-1, is DSGVTQTPKHLITATGQRVTLRCSPRSGDLSVYWYQQSLDQGLQFLIQYYNGEERAKGNILERFSAQQFPDLHSELNLSSLELGDSALYFCASSDRQGTEAFFGQGTRLTVV.

This clone was counted between two and nine times. V gene TRBV29-1 combines with J gene TRBJ1-1; possible D gene TRBD1, 5 bases. V lost 4 bases to trimming and J lost 4 bases, with 13 bases between them. This CDR3 spans 13 amino acids. Germline V gene sequence: CDR1 SQVTM, CDR2 ANQGSEA. DNA of the CDR3: TGCAGCGTTGGAGCCGATGGGGGCACTGAAGCTTTCTTT. This encodes CSVGADGGTEAFF.

The table lists this clone with a few counts. The chain uses TRBV28 and TRBJ1-5; no clear D. This CDR3 region has 14 residues. Trimming stripped 11 bases from V and 2 bases from J, with 16 bases between. The germline CDR1 and CDR2 sequences are MDHEN and SYDVKM. The CDR3 DNA reads as TGTGCCGCACGGAGGGCGGGAGGCAATCAGCCCCAGCATTTT. This codes for CAARRAGGNQPQHF.

The chain recombines TRBV10-3 with TRBJ1-2, with TRBD1 identical over 8 bases. V gave up 10 bases and J gave up 3 bases; unmatched junction bases: 4. The CDR3 has 12 residues. The germline CDR1 and CDR2 sequences are ENHRY and SYGVKD. CDR3 residues: CATMTGDYGYTF. The DNA of the CDR3 is TGTGCCACTATGACAGGGGACTATGGCTACACCTTC.

This clone was counted only a few times. The chain links TRBV20-1 to TRBJ2-7; D call uncertain. Germline CDR1 and CDR2: DFQATT and SNEGSKA (reference sequence). The CDR3 contains 11 residues. The ends were cut back, 4 bases at V and 2 bases at J, with 6 bases in the middle. The CDR3 nucleotides read TGCAGTGCTAAAGGGACCTACGAGCAGTACTTC. It codes for CSAKGTYEQYF.

This clone was recorded only once. The chain employs TRBV15 and TRBJ2-5; no clear D. CDR1 is LNHNV and CDR2 is YYDKDF in the germline V gene (reference sequence). The V end lost 1 base, the J end lost 5 bases, and 5 bases lay between the germline ends. CDR3 length: 12 amino acids. Here the CDR3 reads CATSRVKETQYF. CDR3 DNA sequence: TGTGCCACCAGCAGAGTTAAGGAGACCCAGTACTTC. The full variable domain, with the rest looked up from reference TRBV15 and TRBJ2-5, is DAMVIQNPRYQVTQFGKPVTLSCSQTLNHNVMYWYQQKSSQAPKLLFHYYDKDFNNEADTPDNFQSRRPNTSFCFLDIRSPGLGDTAMYLCATSRVKETQYFGPGTRLLVL.

A remark on this clone: This specimen includes other DNA sequences encoding the same CDR3. The rearrangement joins TRBV4-2 to TRBJ2-5; no definite D call. Trimming cost V 3 bases and J 2 bases, with 1 base left between them. The CDR3 length is 11 residues. Germline V gene data show CDR1 as LGHNA and CDR2 as YNFKEQ. CDR3 amino acids: CASSQQETQYF. DNA for the CDR3: TGTGCCAGCAGCCAGCAAGAGACCCAGTACTTC.

Regarding this clone: An end of the junction does not agree with germline; a read error may underlie this. The sample has other DNA sequences that encode this CDR3 too. The chain is built from TRBV18 and TRBJ2-6; D perhaps matches TRBD2 (5 bases). CDR1 and CDR2 (germline): KGHSH, LQKENI. The CDR3 has 15 residues. CDR3 sequence: CASSPRGSGANVLTF. CDR3 sequence (DNA): TGTGCCAGCTCCCCACGGGGTTCTGGGGCCAACGTCCTGACTTTC.

The rearrangement links TRBV7-2 to TRBJ2-7; D is undetermined. Germline V gene lookup returns CDR1 SGHTA and CDR2 FQGNSA. Trimming left V 4 bases short and J 7 bases short, with 14 bases between. The CDR3 spans 13 residues. The CDR3 DNA reads as TGTGCCAGCAGCTCCTCCCTCGGGCAGGAGCAGTACTTC. It specifies CASSSSLGQEQYF.

This clone occurred a few times. The chain is built from TRBV30 and TRBJ2-6; TRBD1 matches 7 bases. Germline-derived CDR1 and CDR2 are GTSNPN and SVGIG (reference sequence). The CDR3 loop spans 17 amino acids. After removal of 1 base from V and 4 bases from J, the junction contained 10 bases not matched to a gene. For the CDR3, the DNA is TGTGCCTGGAGTGAAGGGGGCCCCGGACCCGGGGCCAACGTCCTGACTTTC. Protein sequence: CAWSEGGPGPGANVLTF.

This clone was seen only a few times. The chain links TRBV2 to TRBJ2-3; D is ambiguous. V was pared by 10 bases and J by 2 bases, with 13 bases between. This CDR3 has 13 residues. CDR1 is SNHLY and CDR2 is FYNNEI in the germline V gene. CDR3 sequence: CATASFATDTQYF. In DNA form, the CDR3 reads TGTGCCACCGCGTCGTTTGCCACAGATACGCAGTATTTT.

The V gene is TRBV5-4, the J gene TRBJ1-2; the match to TRBD1 covers 7 bases. V trimming: 0 bases; J trimming: 1 base; junction bases outside the gene matches: 3. There are 15 residues in the CDR3. CDR1 is SGHNT, CDR2 YYREEE, per germline (reference sequence). In DNA form, the CDR3 reads TGTGCCAGCAGCTTGGCGGACAGGCTTAACTATGGCTACACCTTC. This sequence encodes CASSLADRLNYGYTF. Looking up the rest from reference TRBV5-4 and TRBJ1-2 gives the full variable domain: ETGVTQSPTHLIKTRGQQVTLRCSSQSGHNTVSWYQQALGQGPQFIFQYYREEENGRGNFPPRFSGLQFPNYSSELNVNALELDDSALYLCASSLADRLNYGYTFGSGTRLTVV.

V usage is TRBV5-1 and J usage is TRBJ2-1; TRBD2 agrees at 7 bases. Germline V gene data show CDR1 as SGHRS and CDR2 as YFSETQ. The V and J ends lost 7 bases and 10 bases, in that order; junction bases with no gene match: 8. There are 12 residues in the CDR3. The CDR3 sequence: CASSGSGPEQFF. The CDR3 nucleotides read TGCGCCAGCTCGGGTAGCGGGCCCGAGCAGTTCTTC.

The gene calls are TRBV6-4 and TRBJ2-6, with D possibly TRBD1 on 5 matching bases. Germline V gene data show CDR1 as MRHNA and CDR2 as SNTAGT. Trimming cost V 6 bases and J 0 bases, with 12 bases left between them. The length of the CDR3 is 16 residues. This CDR3 reads CASSPQAFSGANVLTF. CDR3 in DNA: TGTGCCAGCAGCCCACAGGCCTTCTCTGGGGCCAACGTCCTGACTTTC.

This rearrangement joins TRBV29-1 to TRBJ1-2; 7 nucleotides align to TRBD1. Germline V gives CDR1 SQVTM, CDR2 ANQGSEA. The CDR3 sequence is 11 residues long. The trim removed 4 bases at V and 8 bases at J, leaving 4 bases unmatched. The DNA for the CDR3 is TGCAGCGTTGGTGGGACAGAGGGCTACACCTTC. Its protein is CSVGGTEGYTF.

CDR3 region: CASSADSVYEQYF. In DNA, the CDR3 is TGTGCCAGCAGCGCTGACTCCGTGTACGAGCAGTACTTC. This chain connects TRBV13 to TRBJ2-7; no reliable D call. Trimming pared 5 bases from V and 4 bases from J, leaving 12 bases between. Germline V gene data show CDR1 as PRHDT and CDR2 as FYEKMQ (reference sequence). This CDR3 is 13 amino acids long.

This clone is labeled as medium-sized (0.01 to 0.1%). The chain uses TRBV6-6 and TRBJ2-1; TRBD1 matches 11 bases. V gave up 6 bases and J gave up 6 bases; unmatched junction bases: 4. Germline assignment: CDR1 MNHNY and CDR2 SVGAGI (reference sequence). This CDR3 comprises 14 residues. CDR3: CASRPGTGGNEQFF. In DNA form, the CDR3 reads TGTGCCAGCAGGCCCGGGACAGGGGGCAATGAGCAGTTCTTC.

This clone was detected once. The chain couples TRBV7-2 to TRBJ1-2; no clear D gene. V gave up 0 bases and J gave up 1 base, with 6 bases separating them. Germline CDR1 is SGHTA and CDR2 is FQGNSA. CDR3 size: 14 residues. Here the CDR3 DNA reads TGTGCCAGCAGCTTAGCACCTGGTAACTATGGCTACACCTTC. Protein: CASSLAPGNYGYTF.